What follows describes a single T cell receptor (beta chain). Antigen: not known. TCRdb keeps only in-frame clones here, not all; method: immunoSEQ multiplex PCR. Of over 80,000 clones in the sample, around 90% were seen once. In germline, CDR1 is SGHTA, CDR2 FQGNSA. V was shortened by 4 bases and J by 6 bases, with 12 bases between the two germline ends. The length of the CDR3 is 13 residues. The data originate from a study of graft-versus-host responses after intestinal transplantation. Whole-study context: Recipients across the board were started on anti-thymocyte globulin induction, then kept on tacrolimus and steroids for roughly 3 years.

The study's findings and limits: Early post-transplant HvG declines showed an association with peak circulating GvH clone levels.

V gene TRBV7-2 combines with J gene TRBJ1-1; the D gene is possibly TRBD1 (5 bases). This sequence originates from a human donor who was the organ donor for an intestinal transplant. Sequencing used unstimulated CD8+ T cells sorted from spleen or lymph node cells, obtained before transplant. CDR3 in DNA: TGTGCCAGCAGCTCCCTGTTAGGGGCTGAAGCTTTCTTT. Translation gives CASSSLLGAEAFF. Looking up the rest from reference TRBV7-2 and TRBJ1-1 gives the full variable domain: GAGVSQSPSNKVTEKGKDVELRCDPISGHTALYWYRQSLGQGLEFLIYFQGNSAPDKSGLPSDRFSAERTGGSVSTLTIQRTQQEDSAVYLCASSSLLGAEAFFGQGTRLTVV.